Listed below are T cell receptor beta chains from one sample, sequenced in a study of blood T cell repertoires in COVID-19. The table came from immunoSEQ multiplex PCR; TCRdb's copy has only in-frame clones and leaves some out. The sample yields over 75,000 clones, approximately 90% seen once. The material sequenced was peripheral blood. The receptors originated from a human donor with COVID-19, enrolled during active disease. The donor label of this sample is uncertain. CDR3s leave out the opening cysteine and the closing phenylalanine or tryptophan.

TRBV28	TRBJ1-2	ASSLSFRGYGYT
TRBV7-9	TRBJ2-3	ASSILLAGGGTDTQY
TRBV6-1	TRBJ2-7	ASRGREGGQGVGRVDEQY
TRBV2	TRBJ2-7	ASRRESRLEQY
TRBV11-3	TRBJ2-5	ASSENDRAKQETQY
TRBV27	TRBJ2-7	ASSLGQGVKWEQY
TRBV13	TRBJ2-2	ASSRENTGELF
TRBV24-1	TRBJ1-2	ATGEGQGRGYT
TRBV9	TRBJ2-7	ASSVDVGGAYEQY
TRBV9	TRBJ2-7	ASSGSGGAAEQY
TRBV3-1/TRBV3-2	TRBJ2-7	ASSPQGARYEQY
TRBV11-2	TRBJ2-3	ASSLDLLTDTQY
TRBV25-1	TRBJ1-1	ASRTGVTTEAF
TRBV30	TRBJ2-6	AWAITGANVLT
TRBV7-8	TRBJ2-3	ASTGQDRTDTQY
TRBV10-3	TRBJ1-1	APQGNRTEAF
TRBV4-1	TRBJ1-1	ASSRTGRPEAF
TRBV19	TRBJ1-2	ASSIGAASYGYT
TRBV19	TRBJ2-2	ASKDRRDTGELF
TRBV5-1	TRBJ2-3	ASSPRKDTGTGTDTQY
TRBV2	TRBJ1-2	ASEDRGRPYYGYT
TRBV21-1	TRBJ2-3	ALSKTRDCFTDTQY
TRBV13	TRBJ2-2	ASSSRGQWIGPGELF
TRBV7-3	TRBJ2-3	ASSLTADTDTQY
TRBV25-1	TRBJ2-2	ASNSGGGTGELF
TRBV29-1	TRBJ2-7	SGGQGADEQY
TRBV4-1	TRBJ2-7	ASSQESRGTSFYEQY
TRBV5-1	TRBJ1-1	ASSLGRRTGNTEAF
TRBV15	TRBJ1-2	ATSRVGGYYGYT
TRBV9	TRBJ2-1	ASSVVPSGSEGEQF
TRBV6-5	TRBJ2-4	ASSGTGGAKNIQY
TRBV2	TRBJ2-5	ASSGPETQY
TRBV12-3/TRBV12-4	TRBJ1-6	ASSLLTDSPLH
TRBV28	TRBJ2-7	ASSGADGKRTYEQY
TRBV5-6	TRBJ1-2	ASSSGQGMGGYT
TRBV3-1/TRBV3-2	TRBJ1-1	ASSLQVMGTEAF
TRBV5-1	TRBJ1-6	ASSVTGTYNSPLH
TRBV18	TRBJ1-1	ASSSGGATEAF
TRBV15	TRBJ2-3	ATCPGGPSDTQY
TRBV5-4	TRBJ2-5	ASSLVDRVETQY
TRBV15	TRBJ2-5	ATSRDQAGPTQY
TRBV19	TRBJ2-1	ASSILKTGTTWAGYNEQF
TRBV4-1	TRBJ1-2	ASSQEFVRGAYGYT
TRBV21-1	TRBJ2-5	ASSKAGRGQPTWEETQY
TRBV10-1	TRBJ2-7	ASAAGGSYEQY
TRBV19	TRBJ1-5	ASTTPRGGSNSNQPQH
TRBV7-9	TRBJ1-1	ASSFGNTEAF
TRBV18	TRBJ2-5	ASSPGLVGGSPILETQY
TRBV11-1	TRBJ1-3	ASSFSGAGNTIY
TRBV6-1	TRBJ1-1	ASSERTSKALNTEAF
TRBV3-1/TRBV3-2	TRBJ1-5	ASSPQGIFQPQH
TRBV12-3/TRBV12-4	TRBJ1-2	ASSRTVSGGYT